This T cell receptor (beta chain) is from a study of T cell changes during pregnancy in multiple sclerosis. The assay was immunoSEQ multiplex PCR, and TCRdb's table has in-frame clones only and misses some. The sample lists approximately 57,000 clones, roughly 94% occurring once. The CDR3 spans 16 residues. CDR1 and CDR2 from the germline V gene are LNHNV and YYDKDF (reference sequence). The V gene end was trimmed by 0 bases and the J gene end by 0 bases; junction bases not matched to a gene: 2. The sample here was CD4+ T cells from peripheral blood mononuclear cells, taken in the second trimester of pregnancy. The chain has TRBV15 and TRBJ2-1, with 7 bases identical to TRBD2. The TCR was taken from a female donor with multiple sclerosis, enrolled in a pregnancy study. CDR3 in amino acids: CATSREGGSSYNEQFF. The CDR3 coding sequence is TGTGCCACCAGCAGAGAAGGCGGGAGCTCCTACAATGAGCAGTTCTTC. Complete variable domain (other parts from reference TRBV15 and TRBJ2-1): DAMVIQNPRYQVTQFGKPVTLSCSQTLNHNVMYWYQQKSSQAPKLLFHYYDKDFNNEADTPDNFQSRRPNTSFCFLDIRSPGLGDTAMYLCATSREGGSSYNEQFFGPGTRLTVL.